These 30 T cell receptor beta chains were all obtained from the same sample, sequenced in a study of blood T cell repertoires in COVID-19. The data were produced by immunoSEQ multiplex PCR, yet TCRdb's version contains in-frame clones alone and is incomplete. The sample has some 180,000 clones, less than 80% seen once. Specimen: PBMCs or T cells enriched from blood (not recorded which). The receptors stem from a woman in her seventies in a cohort exposed to, infected with or recovered from COVID-19 (not recorded which).

The V gene is TRBV5-1, the J gene TRBJ1-1; D ambiguous. CDR1 SGHRS and CDR2 YFSETQ come from the germline V gene. This CDR3 spans 14 amino acids. Trimming shortened V by 4 bases and J by 1 base, and 11 bases separated the two germline ends. CDR3 bases: TGCGCCAGCAGCGACCTTCCAGGGAACACTGAAGCTTTCTTT. Its translation: CASSDLPGNTEAFF.

Only one count was recorded for this clone. The chain is built from TRBV5-1 and TRBJ2-6; TRBD2 might be the D (6 bases). Per the germline V gene, CDR1 is SGHRS and CDR2 is YFSETQ. Deletions cut 4 bases from V and 0 bases from J, with 11 bases between. This CDR3 has 16 residues. DNA of the CDR3: TGCGCCAGCAGCCCCCGGGGGAGCTCTGGGGCCAACGTCCTGACTTTC. It translates to CASSPRGSSGANVLTF. The entire variable domain, with the rest obtained from reference TRBV5-1 and TRBJ2-6, is as follows: KAGVTQTPRYLIKTRGQQVTLSCSPISGHRSVSWYQQTPGQGLQFLFEYFSETQRNKGNFPGRFSGRQFSNSRSEMNVSTLELGDSALYLCASSPRGSSGANVLTFGAGSRLTVL.

This rearrangement joins TRBV28 to TRBJ1-2, with 9 bases fitting TRBD1. The V gene end was trimmed by 5 bases and the J gene end by 5 bases; junction bases not matched to a gene: 12. This CDR3 is 16 amino acids long. Germline CDR1 is MDHEN and CDR2 is SYDVKM. CDR3 in DNA: TGTGCCAGCAGTCAAAGGGACAGGGCCCCTAGGTATGGCTACACCTTC. Encoded protein: CASSQRDRAPRYGYTF.

CDR3 residues: CASRTGTGTSYGYTF. CDR3 DNA: TGTGCCAGCAGGACCGGGACAGGGACATCCTATGGCTACACCTTC. The chain links TRBV6-5 to TRBJ1-2, with TRBD1 matching over 9 bases. CDR1 is MNHEY, CDR2 SVGAGI, per germline. Trimming removed 6 bases from V and 4 bases from J; junction bases left unmatched: 9. The CDR3 covers 15 residues.

This clone was counted once. The V gene is TRBV9, the J gene TRBJ2-2, with TRBD2 matching 8 bases. CDR1 SGDLS and CDR2 YYNGEE come from the germline V gene. Trimming took 4 bases from V and 7 from J; bases not matched to a gene: 12. This CDR3 is built from 16 residues. Here the CDR3 DNA reads TGTGCCAGCAGCTTGAGGGGAGCGGGAGTCATCGGGGAGCTGTTTTTT. Residues: CASSLRGAGVIGELFF.

The CDR3: CASSRGLPSYEQYF. The CDR3 bases are TGTGCCAGCAGCCGGGGACTGCCATCGTACGAGCAGTACTTC. This chain links TRBV6-5 with TRBJ2-7; D possibly corresponds to TRBD2 (6 bases). The germline V and J ends were trimmed by 6 bases and 4 bases, with 16 bases remaining between them. The CDR3 runs to 14 residues. The V gene's germline CDR1 is MNHEY and CDR2 SVGAGI.

This chain uses TRBV12-3 or TRBV12-4 with TRBJ2-2; TRBD1 might be the D (6 bases). There are 13 residues in the CDR3. Deletions cut 5 bases from V and 5 bases from J, with 9 bases between. Here the CDR3 reads CASSRQETGELFF. For the CDR3, the DNA is TGTGCCAGCAGTAGACAGGAAACCGGGGAGCTGTTTTTT.

The J gene is TRBJ1-2, the V gene TRBV12-3 or TRBV12-4; 7 bases line up with TRBD1. J lost 3 bases, V lost 6 bases, and 4 bases had no gene match. The length of the CDR3 is 13 residues. CDR3 in DNA: TGTGCCAGCAGCCCCGACAGGGACTATGGCTACACCTTC. This codes for CASSPDRDYGYTF.

This chain uses TRBV18 with TRBJ2-3; the match to TRBD2 covers 7 bases. This CDR3 contains 14 residues. The germline V gene has CDR1 KGHSH and CDR2 LQKENI. V gave up 0 bases and J gave up 9 bases; unmatched junction bases: 6. Written as DNA, the CDR3 is TGTGCCAGCTCACCACCGGCTAGCGGTGGAACGCAGTATTTT. Translated, it gives CASSPPASGGTQYF.

CDR3 amino acids: CASSPGVLLWLADNYEQYF. DNA of the CDR3: TGTGCCAGCAGCCCGGGGGTCCTCCTTTGGCTAGCGGACAACTACGAGCAGTACTTC. V is TRBV28 and J is TRBJ2-7; 7 bases agree with TRBD2. The junction had 23 bases not matched to a gene; V was cut back by 6 bases and J by 3 bases. The V gene's germline CDR1 is MDHEN and CDR2 SYDVKM. CDR3 length: 19 residues.

In its sample, this clone was seen once. The V gene is TRBV5-6, the J gene TRBJ1-5, with D possibly being TRBD1 (6 bases). The length of the CDR3 is 15 residues. Trimming pared 1 base from V and 6 bases from J, leaving 14 bases between. Looked up from germline, CDR1 is SGHDT and CDR2 is YYEEEE. CDR3 loop: CASSLYNRVRQPQHF. In DNA form, the CDR3 reads TGTGCCAGCAGCTTGTACAACAGGGTTCGTCAGCCCCAGCATTTT.

The chain uses TRBV9 and TRBJ1-1, with 7 bases fitting TRBD1. The CDR3 consists of 12 residues. V lost 0 bases to trimming and J lost 12 bases; unmatched junction nucleotides: 5. Germline CDR1 and CDR2: SGDLS and YYNGEE. DNA for the CDR3: TGTGCCAGCAGCGTAGCAGGGGGTAGGTCTTTCTTT. It codes for CASSVAGGRSFF.

The V gene is TRBV28, the J gene TRBJ1-4; 11 bases agree with TRBD1. CDR1 and CDR2 (germline): MDHEN, SYDVKM. The length of the CDR3 is 15 residues. V lost 6 bases and J lost 8; bases outside the gene matches: 8. CDR3 residues: CASSISGQGAEKLFF. DNA of the CDR3: TGTGCCAGCAGCATATCTGGACAGGGGGCGGAAAAACTGTTTTTT.

This sequence joins TRBV5-1 and TRBJ2-4; D unclear. The CDR3 is 14 amino acids. Between the trimmed V and J ends, which lost 2 bases and 8 bases, there was a span of 14 bases. Germline V gene lookup returns CDR1 SGHRS and CDR2 YFSETQ. CDR3 in DNA: TGCGCCAGCAGCTTTGGTCGGGTCGACGACATTCAGTACTTC. Protein product: CASSFGRVDDIQYF.

The J gene is TRBJ1-6, the V gene TRBV27; the match to TRBD1 covers 11 bases. The germline V gene has CDR1 MNHEY and CDR2 SMNVEV (reference sequence). V shed 2 bases, J shed 9 bases, and the junction held 12 bases outside the gene matches. This CDR3 spans 18 amino acids. CDR3 in amino acids: CASSLGPPGQGAASPLHF. DNA of the CDR3: TGTGCCAGCAGTTTAGGGCCCCCAGGACAGGGGGCCGCTTCACCCCTCCACTTT.

The table lists this clone with a count of one. The chain couples TRBV9 to TRBJ1-1; TRBD1 matches at 9 bases. Trimming removed 3 bases from V and 3 bases from J; junction bases left unmatched: 9. Per germline, CDR1 SGDLS and CDR2 YYNGEE. The CDR3 spans 16 residues. The CDR3 sequence: CASSAGQGGIYTEAFF. The CDR3 nucleotides read TGTGCCAGCAGCGCGGGACAGGGTGGGATATACACTGAAGCTTTCTTT.

This clone was seen a handful of times. The J gene is TRBJ2-3, the V gene TRBV10-3; 13 bases line up with TRBD2. The germline CDR1 and CDR2 sequences are ENHRY and SYGVKD. There are 16 residues in the CDR3. V gave up 2 bases and J gave up 6 bases; unmatched junction bases: 5. The CDR3: CAISERLAGGGDTQYF. As DNA, the CDR3 is TGTGCCATCAGTGAGAGACTAGCGGGAGGCGGGGATACGCAGTATTTT.

This clone was detected a few times. This rearrangement joins TRBV20-1 to TRBJ2-2, with 7 bases matching TRBD1. With V trimmed by 5 bases and J by 9 bases, 3 bases remained unmatched. The CDR3 contains 11 residues. Germline values: CDR1 DFQATT, CDR2 SNEGSKA (reference sequence). In DNA, the CDR3 is TGCAGTGCTCCACAGGGGAGGGAGCTGTTTTTT. Residues: CSAPQGRELFF.

The chain is built from TRBV12-3 or TRBV12-4 and TRBJ1-6; D unresolved. This CDR3 has 13 residues. The ends were cut back, 4 bases at V and 9 bases at J, with 10 bases in the middle. The CDR3 DNA reads as TGTGCCAGCAGTTGGGCCGAGGGTTCACCCCTCCACTTT. Amino acids: CASSWAEGSPLHF.

The chain links TRBV18 to TRBJ2-1; D might be TRBD1 (5 bases). Trimming removed 3 bases from V and 5 bases from J, with 14 bases in between. The CDR3 sequence is 15 residues long. Germline V lookup: CDR1 KGHSH, CDR2 LQKENI. CDR3 coding DNA: TGTGCCAGCTCACCCACCAGGGTACTCGACAATGAGCAGTTCTTC. Translating gives CASSPTRVLDNEQFF.

The chain is built from TRBV28 and TRBJ2-7, with 7 bases lining up with TRBD1. The CDR3 is 16 amino acids. The germline gives CDR1 MDHEN, CDR2 SYDVKM. The V and J ends lost 1 base and 3 bases, in that order; junction bases with no gene match: 9. The CDR3 loop is CASSLFSGQTNYEQYF. The CDR3 nucleotides read TGTGCCAGCAGTTTATTTTCGGGACAGACTAACTACGAGCAGTACTTC.

This rearrangement joins TRBV7-9 to TRBJ1-2, with D perhaps TRBD1 (5 bases). The CDR3 totals 14 residues. V was trimmed by 5 bases and J by 4 bases, leaving 14 bases between them. The germline CDR1 and CDR2 sequences are SEHNR and FQNEAQ (reference sequence). The CDR3 reads CASSQLGGSYGYTF. CDR3 bases: TGTGCCAGCAGCCAACTCGGGGGAAGCTATGGCTACACCTTC.

The rearrangement links TRBV11-3 to TRBJ2-3; TRBD2 aligns across 7 bases. The CDR3 sequence is 15 residues long. With 5 bases clipped from V and 2 bases from J, the junction kept 7 bases outside the gene matches. CDR1 is SGHNT and CDR2 is YENEEA in the germline V gene. The CDR3 coding sequence is TGTGCCAGCAGCGGGGAGGGCAGCCCCACAGATACGCAGTATTTT. Protein: CASSGEGSPTDTQYF.

This sequence joins TRBV2 and TRBJ2-7; weak D call: TRBD2 (6 bases). The germline V gene has CDR1 SNHLY and CDR2 FYNNEI. This CDR3 contains 14 residues. V was trimmed by 10 bases and J by 2 bases, leaving 18 bases between them. In DNA, the CDR3 is TGTGCCACAAAAGAGACGGGAGTCACCTACGAGCAGTACTTC. Its translation is CATKETGVTYEQYF. Variable domain in full (rest from reference TRBV2 and TRBJ2-7): EPEVTQTPSHQVTQMGQEVILRCVPISNHLYFYWYRQILGQKVEFLVSFYNNEISEKSEIFDDQFSVERPDGSNFTLKIRSTKLEDSAMYFCATKETGVTYEQYFGPGTRLTVT.

The V call is TRBV5-1, the J call TRBJ2-6, with D possibly matching TRBD1 (5 bases). The CDR3 loop spans 17 amino acids. Looked up from germline, CDR1 is SGHRS and CDR2 is YFSETQ. V was cut by 4 bases and J by 0 bases, with 14 bases left in between. CDR3 nucleotides: TGCGCCAGCAGCACCTCGGACATCATCTCTGGGGCCAACGTCCTGACTTTC. Protein sequence: CASSTSDIISGANVLTF. The full variable domain, its missing parts supplied by reference TRBV5-1 and TRBJ2-6, is KAGVTQTPRYLIKTRGQQVTLSCSPISGHRSVSWYQQTPGQGLQFLFEYFSETQRNKGNFPGRFSGRQFSNSRSEMNVSTLELGDSALYLCASSTSDIISGANVLTFGAGSRLTVL.

The chain has TRBV6-4 and TRBJ2-5; 7 nucleotides line up with TRBD1. Germline CDR1 and CDR2: MRHNA and SNTAGT. CDR3 length: 13 residues. Trimming removed 6 bases from V and 5 bases from J; junction bases left unmatched: 6. The CDR3 DNA follows: TGTGCCAGCAGCGGACAGGACGGGGAGACCCAGTACTTC. Translated: CASSGQDGETQYF.

This chain uses TRBV5-4 with TRBJ2-2; TRBD1 might be the D (6 bases). Germline assignment: CDR1 SGHNT and CDR2 YYREEE (reference sequence). The CDR3 extends over 14 amino acids. Trimming removed 0 bases from V and 6 bases from J, with 9 bases in between. CDR3 protein: CASSLEGGSGELFF. The CDR3 DNA reads TGTGCCAGCAGCTTGGAAGGGGGTTCCGGGGAGCTGTTTTTT.

The chain employs TRBV20-1 and TRBJ2-5; D remains ambiguous. Between the trimmed V and J ends, which lost 6 bases and 5 bases, there was a span of 10 bases. CDR1 DFQATT and CDR2 SNEGSKA come from the germline V gene (reference sequence). This CDR3 has 11 amino acids. CDR3 loop: CSARPGETQYF. DNA for the CDR3: TGCAGTGCCAGACCCGGGGAGACCCAGTACTTC.

This chain uses TRBV29-1 with TRBJ2-7; 9 bases align to TRBD2. The CDR3 has 14 amino acids. Germline loops: CDR1 SQVTM, CDR2 ANQGSEA. V shed 0 bases, J shed 5 bases, and the junction held 5 bases outside the gene matches. As DNA, the CDR3 is TGCAGCGTTGAAGATGCTAGCGGGAAAGACGAGCAGTACTTC. It yields the protein CSVEDASGKDEQYF.

The chain employs TRBV2 and TRBJ2-3, with a weak D call TRBD2 (6 bases). The ends were cut back, 7 bases at V and 2 bases at J, with 13 bases in the middle. This CDR3 has 14 amino acids. The germline gives CDR1 SNHLY, CDR2 FYNNEI. This CDR3 is CASNFGGFTDTQYF. The CDR3 DNA reads TGTGCCAGCAATTTTGGGGGGTTCACAGATACGCAGTATTTT.